This T cell receptor (beta chain) was documented in a study of cytomegalovirus exposure and HLA in healthy donors. Study summary: About 85 million unique TCRs from HLA-typed donors were held in an early release of data. General observations from the study: Several top significant clusters appeared, in a later analysis, to be linked to common viral pathogens. The likely explanation for a cluster of highly shared sequence variants was sequencing artifact.

CDR3 size: 12 residues. V lost 2 bases and J lost 13, with 12 bases in between. Germline CDR1 and CDR2: MNHEY and SMNVEV (reference sequence). 60 Vbeta and 13 Jbeta primers were used in PCR. Produced via immunoSEQ multiplex PCR; TCRdb's table is partial and in-frame only. This sample has more than 100,000 clones, with approximately 67% found just once. As for this clone: Its specificity is unknown.

The sample consisted of PBMCs. The sequence was obtained from a young man in good health and CMV-seronegative. The chain joins TRBV27 to TRBJ2-1; tentative D call: TRBD1 (6 bases). CDR3 nucleotide sequence: TGTGCCAGCAGTTTACTCGGACAGTCCCAGTTCTTC. Its translation: CASSLLGQSQFF.